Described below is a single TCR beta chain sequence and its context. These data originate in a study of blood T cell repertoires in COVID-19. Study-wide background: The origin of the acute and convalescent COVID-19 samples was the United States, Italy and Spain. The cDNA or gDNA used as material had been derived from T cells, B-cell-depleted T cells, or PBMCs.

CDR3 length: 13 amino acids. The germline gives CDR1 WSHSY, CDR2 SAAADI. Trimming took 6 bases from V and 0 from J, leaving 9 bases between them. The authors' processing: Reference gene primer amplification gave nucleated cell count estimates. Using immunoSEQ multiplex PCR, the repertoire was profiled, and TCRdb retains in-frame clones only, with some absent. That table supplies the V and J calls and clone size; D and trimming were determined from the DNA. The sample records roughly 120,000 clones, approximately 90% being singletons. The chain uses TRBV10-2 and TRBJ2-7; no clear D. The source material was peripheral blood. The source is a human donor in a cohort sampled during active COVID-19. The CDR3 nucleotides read TGCGCCAGCAGCGACATGATCTCCTACGAGCAGTACTTC. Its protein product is CASSDMISYEQYF.